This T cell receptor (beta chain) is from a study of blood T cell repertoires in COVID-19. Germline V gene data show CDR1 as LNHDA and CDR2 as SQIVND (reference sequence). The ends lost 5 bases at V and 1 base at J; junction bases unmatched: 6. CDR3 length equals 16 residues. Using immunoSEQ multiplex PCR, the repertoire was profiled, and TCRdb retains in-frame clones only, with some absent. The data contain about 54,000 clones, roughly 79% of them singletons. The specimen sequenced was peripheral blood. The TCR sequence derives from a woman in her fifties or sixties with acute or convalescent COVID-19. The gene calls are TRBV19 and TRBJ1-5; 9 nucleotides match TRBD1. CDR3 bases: TGTGCCAGTAGTGACGGGACAGGGAGGAGCAATCAGCCCCAGCATTTT. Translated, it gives CASSDGTGRSNQPQHF.